This T cell receptor beta chain emerged from a study of somatic mutations in cytotoxic T cells in rheumatoid arthritis. Study results and limitations: No age-related increase in CD8+ clonality was seen in healthy controls, but one was seen in rheumatoid arthritis patients.

The investigators isolated CD4+ and CD8+ cells by positive magnetic bead selection and checked their purity by flow cytometry. TCRdb's table, derived via immunoSEQ multiplex PCR, lists solely in-frame clones and lacks some. The table shows 8,500 to 11,000 clones, with 81% occurring only once. The CDR3 is made up of 17 amino acids. Germline V gives CDR1 LNHDA, CDR2 SQIVND (reference sequence). V was clipped by 5 bases and J by 4 bases; unmatched bases: 11. This clone was counted once. Its antigen is unidentified. The J gene is TRBJ2-2, the V gene TRBV19, with TRBD1 identical over 9 bases. Sequencing input: CD8+ T cells sorted from blood. This clonotype was sampled from a woman in her 50s in good health. In DNA form, the CDR3 reads TGTGCCAGTAGTGTCTTACAGGGGGCCGGGGTCACCGGGGAGCTGTTTTTT. It encodes CASSVLQGAGVTGELFF.